The 20 T cell receptor beta chains below all came from one sample that was sequenced in a study of shared clonotypes between healthy human individuals. Method: immunoSEQ multiplex PCR; TCRdb's copy keeps in-frame clones and lacks some. The sample lists roughly 2.4 million clones, about 94% occurring once. The sample comprised naive CD4+ T cells sorted from blood. Subset defined: CD45RA+ positively selected. These receptors were obtained from a young man in good health.

The chain couples TRBV15 to TRBJ1-5; TRBD1 aligns across 7 bases. With V trimmed by 0 bases and J by 6 bases, 8 bases remained unmatched. Germline assignment: CDR1 LNHNV and CDR2 YYDKDF (reference sequence). This CDR3 spans 16 amino acids. CDR3 residues: CATSRDLSGGGQPQHF. The CDR3 DNA reads TGTGCCACCAGCAGAGATCTCTCAGGGGGTGGTCAGCCCCAGCATTTT.

This clone showed up just once. The sample contains more than one DNA sequence encoding this CDR3. The rearrangement uses TRBV18 and TRBJ1-1; no definite D call. The CDR3 loop spans 14 amino acids. Germline assignment: CDR1 KGHSH and CDR2 LQKENI. V lost 0 bases and J 1 base, leaving 6 bases between the germline ends. CDR3 DNA: TGTGCCAGCTCACCACCGGCCAGGAACACTGAAGCTTTCTTT. Encoded protein: CASSPPARNTEAFF.

In this sample, this clone turned up once. The CDR3 here is CASSQGNEKLFF. The CDR3 DNA reads as TGTGCCAGCTCACAAGGGAATGAAAAACTGTTTTTT. The rearrangement uses TRBV18 and TRBJ1-4; D ambiguous. This CDR3 has 12 residues. Germline V gene data show CDR1 as KGHSH and CDR2 as LQKENI. V shed 4 bases and J shed 5 bases, with 5 bases lying between them.

V usage is TRBV6-5 and J usage is TRBJ1-6; perhaps TRBD1 as D (6 bases). Germline CDR1 and CDR2: MNHEY and SVGAGI. The CDR3 totals 15 residues. V lost 5 bases, J lost 7 bases, and 15 bases lay in between. The CDR3 region has the DNA TGTGCCAGCAGTGCGAGGGGGGGCTCCAATTCACCCCTCCACTTT. Its protein product is CASSARGGSNSPLHF.

The chain links TRBV10-3 to TRBJ2-2; 8 bases agree with TRBD2. V lost 10 bases, J lost 4 bases, and 8 bases stayed unmatched. The length of the CDR3 is 14 residues. CDR1 and CDR2 (germline): ENHRY, SYGVKD. The CDR3 sequence is CATEGGGLTGELFF. DNA for the CDR3: TGTGCCACCGAGGGCGGGGGGCTCACCGGGGAGCTGTTTTTT.

The chain couples TRBV7-9 to TRBJ2-5; no reliable D call. Trimming took 2 bases from V and 2 from J, leaving 21 bases between them. CDR3 length: 18 amino acids. The germline V gene encodes CDR1 SEHNR and CDR2 FQNEAQ (reference sequence). CDR3 protein: CASSLRHRILGSQETQYF. The CDR3 nucleotides are TGTGCCAGCAGCTTACGACATCGTATCCTAGGTTCTCAAGAGACCCAGTACTTC. The variable domain in full, completed from reference TRBV7-9 and TRBJ2-5, reads DTGVSQNPRHKITKRGQNVTFRCDPISEHNRLYWYRQTLGQGPEFLTYFQNEAQLEKSRLLSDRFSAERPKGSFSTLEIQRTEQGDSAMYLCASSLRHRILGSQETQYFGPGTRLLVL.

The V call is TRBV4-3, the J call TRBJ1-2, with D hard to call. Trimming left V 0 bases short and J 3 bases short, with 11 bases between. The CDR3 loop spans 15 amino acids. Germline V CDR1 and CDR2: LGHNA, YSLEER. The CDR3 region has the DNA TGCGCCAGCAGCCAAGACAGAGGGTATGACTATGGCTACACCTTC. Translated, it gives CASSQDRGYDYGYTF.

This clone appeared a single time. The chain combines TRBV28 with TRBJ2-7, with 11 nucleotides matching TRBD1. The V gene end was trimmed by 7 bases and the J gene end by 3 bases; junction bases not matched to a gene: 8. This CDR3 contains 15 residues. From germline, CDR1 is MDHEN and CDR2 SYDVKM. DNA of the CDR3: TGTGCCAGCACCACCCGCGGGACAGGGGGCTACGAGCAGTACTTC. Protein: CASTTRGTGGYEQYF.

The chain carries TRBV28 and TRBJ2-7; a weak D match, TRBD1 (6 bases). V dropped 6 bases and J dropped 6 bases, with 18 bases sitting between them. Germline CDR1 and CDR2: MDHEN and SYDVKM. CDR3 size: 14 residues. DNA for the CDR3: TGTGCCAGCAGCTCGGACAGTGCGGTCATCGAGCAGTACTTC. It is translated as CASSSDSAVIEQYF.

V and J are TRBV5-4 and TRBJ1-5; D unclear. This CDR3 is built from 14 residues. Germline loops: CDR1 SGHNT, CDR2 YYREEE (reference sequence). The V and J ends lost 9 bases and 4 bases respectively, with 17 bases between them. Here the CDR3 reads CATSDGVGNQPQHF. Written as DNA, the CDR3 is TGTGCCACCTCAGACGGGGTAGGAAATCAGCCCCAGCATTTT.

The rearrangement uses TRBV6-1 and TRBJ1-2; D uncertain. V was shortened by 6 bases and J by 7 bases, with 6 bases between the two germline ends. From germline, CDR1 is MNHNS and CDR2 SASEGT. The CDR3 sequence is 10 residues long. This CDR3 is CASRQSGYTF. The CDR3 bases are TGTGCCAGCAGGCAGAGTGGCTACACCTTC.

The chain is built from TRBV29-1 and TRBJ1-1; D gene ambiguous. V was shortened by 1 base and J by 5 bases, with 17 bases between the two germline ends. Germline values: CDR1 SQVTM, CDR2 ANQGSEA. The CDR3 runs to 15 residues. The CDR3 protein is CSVEVTPRGSTEAFF. CDR3 coding DNA: TGCAGCGTTGAAGTGACCCCCCGAGGGAGTACTGAAGCTTTCTTT. The whole variable domain, filled in from reference TRBV29-1 and TRBJ1-1, reads SAVISQKPSRDICQRGTSLTIQCQVDSQVTMMFWYRQQPGQSLTLIATANQGSEATYESGFVIDKFPISRPNLTFSTLTVSNMSPEDSSIYLCSVEVTPRGSTEAFFGQGTRLTVV.

As to this clone: Different DNA sequences within this sample yield the same CDR3. The chain links TRBV7-6 to TRBJ2-2; D is uncertain. Germline V gives CDR1 SGHVS, CDR2 FNYEAQ. This CDR3 has 13 amino acids. V lost 1 base to trimming and J lost 1 base, with 1 base between them. The CDR3 protein is CASSLGNTGELFF. In DNA, the CDR3 is TGTGCCAGCAGCTTAGGGAACACCGGGGAGCTGTTTTTT.

The rearrangement joins TRBV7-9 to TRBJ1-1, with no clear D. Trimming pared 5 bases from V and 5 bases from J, leaving 9 bases between. The CDR3 covers 12 residues. Germline CDR1 is SEHNR and CDR2 is FQNEAQ (reference sequence). The CDR3 DNA is TGTGCCAGCAGCACGATAGGGACTGAAGCTTTCTTT. Translating it yields CASSTIGTEAFF.

V gene TRBV10-3 combines with J gene TRBJ2-1; TRBD1 is a possible D gene (5 bases). This CDR3 region has 15 residues. V was trimmed by 0 bases and J by 4 bases, leaving 10 bases between them. Germline CDR1 is ENHRY and CDR2 is SYGVKD. The chain's CDR3 is CAISESTDSYNEQFF. The CDR3 region has the DNA TGTGCCATCAGTGAGTCGACAGACTCTTACAATGAGCAGTTCTTC.

The sample holds a few counts of this clone. The chain uses TRBV9 and TRBJ1-1; D unclear. Germline values: CDR1 SGDLS, CDR2 YYNGEE. The CDR3 runs 12 residues. The germline V and J ends were trimmed by 0 bases and 6 bases, with 6 bases remaining between them. CDR3 protein: CASSVDGAEAFF. The CDR3 DNA reads TGTGCCAGCAGCGTAGACGGGGCTGAAGCTTTCTTT.

The rearrangement joins TRBV18 to TRBJ2-2; 7 bases map to TRBD1. Losses at the gene ends were 0 bases for V and 2 bases for J; bases not matched to a gene: 15. The length of the CDR3 is 20 residues. Per germline, CDR1 KGHSH and CDR2 LQKENI. The CDR3 sequence: CASSPPRPWMTGSNTGELFF. Written as DNA, the CDR3 is TGTGCCAGCTCACCACCCAGACCCTGGATGACAGGGTCTAACACCGGGGAGCTGTTTTTT.

The genes are TRBV10-3 and TRBJ2-1; D gene unclear. Germline V gene data show CDR1 as ENHRY and CDR2 as SYGVKD. The V gene lost 6 bases and the J gene lost 5 bases, with 11 bases spanning the gap. The CDR3 runs 13 residues. The CDR3 DNA sequence: TGTGCCATCAGCGACGGAGTTAACAATGAGCAGTTCTTC. Amino acid sequence: CAISDGVNNEQFF.

The rearrangement links TRBV6-1 to TRBJ2-7; a weak D match, TRBD2 (5 bases). Germline loops: CDR1 MNHNS, CDR2 SASEGT. Trimming removed 6 bases at V and 3 bases at J, with 18 bases between. The CDR3 sequence is 15 residues long. The DNA for the CDR3 is TGTGCCAGCAGGGCCGGGAACACACCGAACTACGAGCAGTACTTC. Its translation is CASRAGNTPNYEQYF.

This clone was recorded a few times. This chain uses TRBV6-5 with TRBJ1-5; 8 nucleotides match TRBD1. V was pared by 6 bases and J by 3 bases, with 4 bases of the junction left unmatched. The CDR3 loop spans 14 amino acids. Germline CDR1 MNHEY, CDR2 SVGAGI. The CDR3 loop reads CASSQDRANQPQHF. The CDR3, as DNA: TGTGCCAGCAGCCAGGACAGGGCCAATCAGCCCCAGCATTTT.